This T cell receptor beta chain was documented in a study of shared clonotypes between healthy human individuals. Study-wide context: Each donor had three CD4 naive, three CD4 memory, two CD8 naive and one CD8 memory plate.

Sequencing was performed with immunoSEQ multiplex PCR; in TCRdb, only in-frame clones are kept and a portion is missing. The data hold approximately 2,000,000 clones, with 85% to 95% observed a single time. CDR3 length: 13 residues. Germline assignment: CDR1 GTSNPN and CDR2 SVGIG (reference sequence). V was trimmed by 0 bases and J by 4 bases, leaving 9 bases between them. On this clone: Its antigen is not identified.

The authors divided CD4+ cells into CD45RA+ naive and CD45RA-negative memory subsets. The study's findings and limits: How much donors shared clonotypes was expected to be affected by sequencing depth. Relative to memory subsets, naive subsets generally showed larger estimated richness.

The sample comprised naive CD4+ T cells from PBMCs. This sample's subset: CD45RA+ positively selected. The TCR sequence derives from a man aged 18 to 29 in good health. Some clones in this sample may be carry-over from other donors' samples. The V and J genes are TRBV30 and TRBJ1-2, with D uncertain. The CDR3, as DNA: TGTGCCTGGAGTGTAAAATCAGCCTATGGCTACACCTTC. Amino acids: CAWSVKSAYGYTF.